The present T cell receptor beta chain was sequenced within a study of T cells in Graves' hyperthyroidism and ophthalmopathy. The J segment lost 0 bases and the V segment lost 3 bases, leaving 2 bases of the junction unmatched. The CDR3 covers 15 residues. The germline gives CDR1 SGHRS, CDR2 YFSETQ. Amplification of TCR beta CDR3 regions was performed using RNA transcripts as template. TCR CDR3 regions were first amplified by RT-PCR with HTBI primers. Each CDR3 protein is one row after TCRdb ran MiXCR on the multiplex PCR reads. There are around 700,000 distinct CDR3 sequences in the sample; roughly a sixth occur only once, and around 15% lies in the top ten. Many counts were recorded for this clonotype. The antigen is unknown. Exclusion of a patient resulted from uncontrolled infection, other autoimmune disease, pregnancy or lactation. Each diagnosis drew on symptoms, thyroxine, TRAb, thyroid ultrasound and orbital computed tomography findings.

Broader study findings: Most thyroid clonotypes expanded above 0.001 were also detected in blood. Model output signaled ophthalmopathy a median around 6.9 months ahead of onset.

The V and J genes are TRBV5-1 and TRBJ1-5; the match to TRBD1 covers 8 bases. The TCR comes from a woman in her forties or fifties with Graves' hyperthyroidism that later progressed to Graves' ophthalmopathy. The source material was blood. CDR3 nucleotide sequence: TGCGCCAGCAGCTCGACAGGGGCTAGCAATCAGCCCCAGCATTTT. Encoded protein: CASSSTGASNQPQHF.